This T cell receptor (beta chain) was recorded in a study of radiation and T cells in renal cell carcinoma. Time point denoted: blood 4 weeks post-SBRT, at nephrectomy. The sample's treatment: 15 Gy SBRT to primary tumor, nephrectomy 4 weeks later. Nephrectomy followed 15 Gy stereotactic body radiation by 4 weeks. In its sample, this clone was seen a few times. The antigen is unknown. The study, taken as a whole, reports: From baseline, blood top tumor clonotypes peaked at 2 weeks post-radiation. Baseline intratumoral clonotype presence is unknown without pretreatment biopsies.

Sequencing was performed with immunoSEQ multiplex PCR; in TCRdb, only in-frame clones are kept and a portion is missing. The sample records around 170,000 clones, 88% being singletons. The sequence was obtained from a woman in her 50s with renal cell carcinoma. The sequencing used blood, collected from a patient whose treatment included radiotherapy and nephrectomy.

The CDR3 DNA is TGCGCCAGCAGCTTGGACTTGTACCAGCCCCAGCATTTT. Its protein is CASSLDLYQPQHF. V and J are TRBV5-1 and TRBJ1-5, with no clear D. CDR3 length: 13 residues. Trimming removed 0 bases from V and 7 bases from J, with 8 bases in between. Germline values: CDR1 SGHRS, CDR2 YFSETQ.